These T cell receptor beta chains were read from a single sample in a study of T cell responses to AZD1222 COVID-19 vaccine. Sequencing was performed with immunoSEQ multiplex PCR; in TCRdb, only in-frame clones are kept and a portion is missing. Of 110,000 to 150,000 clones detected, 90% to 95% appear once; the ten largest clones hold around 12%. The specimen comprised peripheral blood, sampled after recovery from COVID-19. These receptors were collected from an adult who had recovered from COVID-19. Both conserved end residues are part of each CDR3. The D gene is left open where the match is weak. A clone size is listed for some rows: how often the clone was seen (once, few, many), or a class if it is expanded.

length	D	J	V	size	CDR3	DNA
17	-	TRBJ2-1	TRBV7-3	once	CASSIRTGRSSYNEQFF	TGTGCCAGCAGCATTCGGACGGGCCGAAGCTCCTACAATGAGCAGTTCTTC
13	-	TRBJ2-3	TRBV27	once	CASSFQGADTQYF	TGTGCCAGCAGTTTCCAGGGAGCGGATACGCAGTATTTT
16	-	TRBJ2-1	TRBV7-9	-	CASSNQDGYPHNEQFF	TGTGCCAGCAGCAACCAGGACGGGTACCCCCACAATGAGCAGTTCTTC
12	-	TRBJ2-1	TRBV11-3	-	CASSLTPGEQFF	TGTGCCAGCAGCTTAACTCCCGGTGAGCAGTTCTTC
14	-	TRBJ1-4	TRBV18	-	CASSPPSTNEKLFF	TGTGCCAGCTCACCACCTTCAACTAATGAAAAACTGTTTTTT
16	-	TRBJ1-5	TRBV6-1	-	CASSEVEGLGNQPQHF	TGTGCCAGCAGTGAAGTGGAGGGGTTGGGCAATCAGCCCCAGCATTTT
13	-	TRBJ1-5	TRBV28	-	CASQPNSNQPQHF	TGTGCCAGCCAACCCAATAGCAATCAGCCCCAGCATTTT
13	TRBD1	TRBJ1-2	TRBV18	-	CASSPRTGDGYTF	TGTGCCAGCTCACCACGGACAGGGGATGGCTACACCTTC
15	-	TRBJ1-5	TRBV28	-	CASSGAGAGGQPQHF	TGTGCCAGCAGCGGTGCAGGGGCGGGCGGTCAGCCCCAGCATTTT
14	TRBD1	TRBJ2-7	TRBV24-1	-	CATSDAGQVHEQYF	TGTGCCACCAGTGATGCCGGACAGGTCCACGAGCAGTACTTC
15	-	TRBJ1-3	TRBV7-9	once	CASSLEQEIGNTIYF	TGTGCCAGCAGCTTAGAACAGGAGATTGGAAACACCATATATTTT
12	-	TRBJ2-7	TRBV28	many	CASSLPYYEQYF	TGTGCCAGCAGTTTACCTTACTACGAGCAGTACTTC
20	-	TRBJ2-2	TRBV27	-	CASSLSRPTVVGTNTGELFF	TGTGCCAGCAGTTTATCGCGTCCGACCGTAGTCGGAACGAACACCGGGGAGCTGTTTTTT
16	TRBD1	TRBJ1-2	TRBV6-1	-	CASSGGQDLRGYGYTF	TGTGCCAGCAGTGGGGGACAGGATTTAAGGGGCTATGGCTACACCTTC
13	-	TRBJ2-7	TRBV14	-	CASSHRQNYEQYF	TGTGCCAGCAGCCACCGACAAAACTACGAGCAGTACTTC
16	-	TRBJ2-1	TRBV7-9	-	CASSLRVAVSYNEQFF	TGTGCCAGCAGCCTCAGGGTCGCGGTCAGTTACAATGAGCAGTTCTTC
14	-	TRBJ1-1	TRBV5-1	-	CASSSSTGNTEAFF	TGCGCCAGCAGCTCCTCGACAGGGAACACTGAAGCTTTCTTT
13	-	TRBJ2-7	TRBV15	-	CATSRVDALEQYF	TGTGCCACCAGCAGAGTGGACGCCCTCGAGCAGTACTTC
15	TRBD2	TRBJ2-1	TRBV10-3	-	CAIRPSGASYNEQFF	TGTGCCATCAGACCTAGCGGGGCATCCTACAATGAGCAGTTCTTC
13	-	TRBJ1-1	TRBV19	once	CASSIERDSRAFF	TGTGCCAGTAGTATTGAGCGCGACAGCCGAGCTTTCTTT
15	TRBD1	TRBJ2-5	TRBV7-2	-	CASSPQTGAGETQYF	TGTGCCAGCAGCCCACAGACAGGGGCGGGAGAGACCCAGTACTTC
15	-	TRBJ1-5	TRBV5-1	-	CASSLAAGRNQPQHF	TGCGCCAGCAGCTTGGCGGCAGGTCGCAATCAGCCCCAGCATTTT
16	TRBD1	TRBJ2-1	TRBV7-2	-	CASSLALNRGRNEQFF	TGTGCCAGCAGCTTAGCCTTAAACAGGGGACGGAATGAGCAGTTCTTC
14	-	TRBJ2-7	TRBV9	once	CASSSRDGRYEQYF	TGTGCCAGCAGCAGTCGGGACGGACGCTACGAGCAGTACTTC
18	-	TRBJ2-6	TRBV21-1	-	CASSKGPAGKAGANVLTF	TGTGCCAGCAGCAAAGGTCCAGCAGGGAAAGCTGGGGCCAACGTCCTGACTTTC
17	-	TRBJ1-6	TRBV25-1	-	CASSILPPTPPNSPLHF	TGTGCCAGCAGTATACTACCCCCCACTCCTCCGAATTCACCCCTCCACTTT
15	TRBD1	TRBJ1-4	TRBV18	once	CASSPSTGSDEKLFF	TGTGCCAGCTCACCTTCGACAGGGAGTGATGAAAAACTGTTTTTT
13	-	TRBJ1-3	TRBV7-2	-	CASSRRTQDTIYF	TGTGCCAGCAGCCGGCGGACCCAGGACACCATATATTTT
11	-	TRBJ2-1	TRBV5-6	-	CASSLIGEQFF	TGTGCCAGCAGCTTGATTGGTGAGCAGTTCTTC
12	-	TRBJ2-2	TRBV6-5	few	CASNGGVRELFF	TGTGCCAGCAACGGTGGGGTAAGGGAGCTGTTTTTT
19	TRBD2	TRBJ2-1	TRBV19	-	CASSIRGTSGSLTYNEQFF	TGTGCCAGTAGTATAAGGGGGACTAGCGGGAGTCTAACCTACAATGAGCAGTTCTTC
15	-	TRBJ2-5	TRBV3-1/TRBV3-2	-	CASSQDSGGKETQYF	TGTGCCAGCAGCCAAGATAGCGGCGGCAAAGAGACCCAGTACTTC
16	TRBD2	TRBJ2-1	TRBV2	-	CASFFPTSGKYNEQFF	TGTGCCAGCTTCTTCCCTACTAGCGGGAAATACAATGAGCAGTTCTTC
13	-	TRBJ2-3	TRBV5-5	-	CASGPRTSDTQYF	TGTGCCAGCGGCCCCCGGACGTCGGATACGCAGTATTTT
20	-	TRBJ2-7	TRBV1	-	CTSSQARLAGSTCPGYEQYF	TGCACCAGCAGCCAAGCTCGACTAGCGGGATCCACCTGCCCAGGCTACGAGCAGTACTTC
15	-	TRBJ1-2	TRBV5-1	-	CASSLGTGQVYGYTF	TGCGCCAGCAGCTTGGGAACAGGGCAGGTTTATGGCTACACCTTC
16	-	TRBJ2-2	TRBV28	-	CASLPIGLTNTGELFF	TGTGCCAGCCTCCCAATCGGGCTCACGAACACCGGGGAGCTGTTTTTT
13	-	TRBJ2-7	TRBV27	-	CASRFRGAYEQYF	TGTGCCAGCAGATTCAGGGGGGCCTACGAGCAGTACTTC
13	-	TRBJ1-5	TRBV3-1/TRBV3-2	-	CASSQGQTQPQHF	TGTGCCAGCAGCCAAGGACAGACTCAGCCCCAGCATTTT
18	-	TRBJ1-1	TRBV13	once	CASSLSWRGGFGNTEAFF	TGTGCCAGCAGCTTAAGTTGGCGCGGGGGGTTTGGGAACACTGAAGCTTTCTTT
15	-	TRBJ1-3	TRBV30	-	CAWSVKDSSGNTIYF	TGTGCCTGGAGTGTAAAGGACAGCTCTGGAAACACCATATATTTT
21	TRBD2	TRBJ2-4	TRBV28	-	CASSLTPKGAGVLRNKNIQYF	TGTGCCAGCAGTTTAACCCCCAAGGGAGCGGGAGTTCTTAGGAACAAAAACATTCAGTACTTC
14	-	TRBJ2-1	TRBV10-2	-	CASRRDGSYNEQFF	TGCGCCAGCCGGCGTGACGGATCCTACAATGAGCAGTTCTTC
15	TRBD2	TRBJ2-7	TRBV28	-	CASRLAGGTSYEQYF	TGTGCCAGCAGATTAGCGGGAGGGACCTCCTACGAGCAGTACTTC
16	-	TRBJ2-4	TRBV7-2	-	CASSAPGESAKNIQYF	TGTGCCAGCAGCGCCCCAGGGGAGTCGGCCAAAAACATTCAGTACTTC
14	TRBD1	TRBJ1-5	TRBV7-2	-	CASSLRQGNQPQHF	TGTGCCAGCAGCCTTAGACAGGGTAATCAGCCCCAGCATTTT
13	-	TRBJ1-6	TRBV30	-	CAWRIGDNSPLHF	TGTGCCTGGAGAATAGGGGATAATTCACCCCTCCACTTT
16	TRBD1	TRBJ1-5	TRBV4-1	-	CASSQGQGRTDQPQHF	TGCGCCAGCAGCCAAGGACAGGGGCGAACGGATCAGCCCCAGCATTTT
15	-	TRBJ2-7	TRBV28	-	CASSTQTRRGYEQYF	TGTGCCAGCAGTACACAGACACGGCGCGGCTACGAGCAGTACTTC
18	TRBD2	TRBJ2-2	TRBV19	few	CASSPGTSGPRAVGELFF	TGTGCCAGTAGTCCCGGGACTAGCGGGCCCCGAGCTGTCGGGGAGCTGTTTTTT
15	-	TRBJ2-7	TRBV5-4	-	CASSLRQGSNYEQYF	TGTGCCAGCAGCTTGAGGCAGGGCTCAAACTACGAGCAGTACTTC
15	-	TRBJ2-7	TRBV28	-	CASSATKEGSYEQYF	TGTGCCAGCAGTGCTACTAAAGAGGGATCCTACGAGCAGTACTTC
15	-	TRBJ1-2	TRBV6-5	-	CASSPQGNNNYGYTF	TGTGCCAGCAGTCCTCAGGGGAATAATAACTATGGCTACACCTTC
15	-	TRBJ1-2	TRBV25-1	-	CASRGGPNINYGYTF	TGTGCCAGCAGGGGGGGACCGAACATCAACTATGGCTACACCTTC
12	-	TRBJ2-2	TRBV19	-	CATTITSGELFF	TGTGCCACCACTATTACGTCGGGGGAGCTGTTTTTT
15	-	TRBJ1-2	TRBV9	-	CASSVAESRSYGYTF	TGTGCCAGCAGCGTAGCTGAGAGCAGGTCCTATGGCTACACCTTC
13	-	TRBJ1-1	TRBV28	-	CASRRGLNTEAFF	TGTGCCAGCAGAAGGGGGTTGAACACTGAAGCTTTCTTT
16	TRBD1	TRBJ1-5	TRBV10-3	few	CAISESGQESNQPQHF	TGTGCCATCAGTGAGTCGGGACAGGAAAGCAATCAGCCCCAGCATTTT
15	-	TRBJ2-3	TRBV30	-	CAWTPRRDRTDTQYF	TGTGCCTGGACTCCGCGCCGGGACCGCACAGATACGCAGTATTTT
14	-	TRBJ1-5	TRBV2	-	CASSVQGFGQPQHF	TGTGCCAGCAGTGTTCAGGGGTTCGGGCAGCCCCAGCATTTT